This TCR beta chain was obtained from a study of beta chain features in type 1 diabetes. Whole-study context: Patients and healthy donors were similar in age, gender and cell yields.

The CDR3 totals 15 residues. V lost 4 bases, J lost 2 bases, and 12 bases lay in between. Per germline, CDR1 SGDLS and CDR2 YYNGEE. This clone was observed a handful of times. The antigen is not known. Whole-study results and caveats: The study found moderately but significantly shorter TCRB CDR3s in all four CD4+ subsets of Type 1 diabetes patients. Here, the possible influence of HLA type (on TCRB rearrangement) remained unresolved. For patients, the naive, central memory and Treg TCRB repertoires appeared more alike than for healthy donors.

Expressed TCRB transcripts were sequenced after all isolated RNA was converted to cDNA. The protocol was immunoSEQ multiplex PCR, while the TCRdb copy is restricted to in-frame clones and leaves out a portion. The sample contains more than 250,000 clones, around 20% of which appear only once. The sequence came from a woman between 40 and 50 years old with type 1 diabetes. Sequences were obtained from naive CD4+ T cells from blood. The chain carries TRBV9 and TRBJ2-2; a weak D match, TRBD2 (6 bases). CDR3 region: CASSPLRGNTGELFF. Written as DNA, the CDR3 is TGTGCCAGCAGCCCCCTGCGGGGTAACACCGGGGAGCTGTTTTTT.